Included here is one T cell receptor beta chain sequence, with context. The table lists this clonotype with a few counts. It lacks a known antigen. Base-call qualities are not available, and no considerably larger clone is one nucleotide away. In the ophthalmopathy patients, disease was moderately to severely active, with a Clinical Activity Score of 3 or more, a NOSPECS grade of 4 or more, and a duration of less than 3 months. Any patient with an uncontrolled infection, another autoimmune disease, pregnancy or lactation was excluded. Diagnoses were based on clinical symptoms, serum thyroxine and TRAb, thyroid ultrasound and orbital computed tomography. PBMCs were isolated from roughly 10 ml of fresh peripheral blood by Ficoll-Paque density gradient centrifugation. Total RNA was extracted with Trizol reagent, and quality was checked on an Agilent 2100 Bioanalyzer. CDR1 is given as SGHNT and CDR2 as YENEEA, both from the germline V gene. Inclusive of the bounding cysteine and phenylalanine, the CDR3 is 15 residues long. Solely the CDR3 DNA is kept, with 45 bases framed from the first base. The germline V and J ends show losses of 6 bases and 2 bases respectively, and no gene match explains 6 bases of the junction.

The TCR beta CDR3 regions were amplified from RNA transcripts. A first-round RT-PCR of the TCR CDR3 used the HTBI primer set with the Qiagen OneStep RT-PCR kit. Libraries were constructed in a second round of multiplex PCR, after which size selection and purification were carried out. Sequencing of the libraries was done on an Illumina HiSeq2000 using paired-end 100 bp reads. On the authors' methods: SOAPnuke was used to process the raw data, removing reads that contained adapters or uncalled bases, had a mean Phred below 15, or lacked an exact match to the constant primer or identifier. High-quality paired reads were merged using COPE v1.2.5, and each unique nucleotide sequence was defined as a clonotype. Clonotypes were aligned to IMGT TRBV, TRBD and TRBJ reference segments using MiTCR v1.1. Only V-J combinations with frequency above 0.0001, covering about 99% of repertoires, were analysed. A TCS score was defined as the ratio between F50 (clonal expansion) and ExV (chaos), using BLOSUM62-based TCRdist between CDR3 peptides within each V-J. Welch's t-statistics and random forest reduced approximately 520 V-J features to 10 to 15, which were used in a naive Bayes classifier (R e1071). TCRdb reprocessed the public reads (quality trimming at Q25 with fastp, clone calling with MiXCR) and kept in-frame beta chains. CDR3 protein duplicates are merged, each entry listing the most common genes and DNA. The authors' filters were not applied to this entry. The sample data list 360,000 or so distinct CDR3 sequences, and over 12% of these were observed just once. Roughly a fifth of the sample is taken by the ten largest.

These data are taken from a study of T cells in Graves' hyperthyroidism and ophthalmopathy (dated by TCRdb to the late 2010s). About the full investigation: Peripheral blood samples were taken at initial diagnosis, before any treatment was given. Thyroid tissue and blood T-cell repertoires from about 6 Graves' hyperthyroidism patients were also compared in the study. After sampling, hyperthyroidism patients received methimazole starting at 30 mg daily, and ophthalmopathy patients received high-dose intravenous methylprednisolone. The 85 to 100 discovery patients were divided at random into training and test sets in a 7:3 ratio. Prospective prediction of ophthalmopathy was tested in an independent validation cohort of under 20 hyperthyroidism patients and some 17 patients who later progressed to ophthalmopathy. To identify TCR V-J signatures that set the groups apart, the researchers used a discovery cohort of 100 patients, made up of fewer than 50 with Graves' ophthalmopathy and about 59 with stable Graves' hyperthyroidism. The paper describes TCR Vbeta CDR3 sequencing of more than 120 peripheral blood samples, made up of fewer than 50 ophthalmopathy patients, roughly 75 hyperthyroidism patients and about 17 progressor patients.

The paper's findings and limits, for the study overall: No statistical method was used to set the sample size in advance, and investigators knew the group allocation. During validation, the model predicted progression to ophthalmopathy a median of approximately 6.5 months ahead of onset, with 60% to 71% sensitivity and 72.22% specificity. Most expanded thyroid clonotypes (frequency above 0.001) were also detected in blood, a finding suggesting that blood repertoires may reflect thyroid immune responses. In cross-validation, a model built on a 13 V-J signature told ophthalmopathy apart from stable hyperthyroidism with approximately 91% sensitivity and about 81% specificity, and in testing the same model reached 80%/75%.

Recombination connected TRBV11-3 to TRBJ2-3, with 9 bases matching TRBD1. Material for sequencing was blood. The TCR was taken from a woman aged 60-70 years with Graves' ophthalmopathy. At the DNA level, the sequence is TGTGCCAGCAGTGACACAGGGGGCTCCACAGATACGCAGTATTTT. The translation is CASSDTGGSTDTQYF.